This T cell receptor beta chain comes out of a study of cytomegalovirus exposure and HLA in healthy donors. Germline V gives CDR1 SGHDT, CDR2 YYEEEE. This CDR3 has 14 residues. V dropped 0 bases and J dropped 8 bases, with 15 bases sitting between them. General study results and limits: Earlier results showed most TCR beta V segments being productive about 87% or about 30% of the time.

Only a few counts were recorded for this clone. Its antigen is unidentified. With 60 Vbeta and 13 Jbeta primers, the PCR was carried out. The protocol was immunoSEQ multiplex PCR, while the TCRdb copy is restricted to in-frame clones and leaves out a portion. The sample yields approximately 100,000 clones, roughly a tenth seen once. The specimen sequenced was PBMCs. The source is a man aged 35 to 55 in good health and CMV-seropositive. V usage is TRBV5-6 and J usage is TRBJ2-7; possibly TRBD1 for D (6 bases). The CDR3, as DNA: TGTGCCAGCAGCTTGGCAGGGGATACTACGCAGCAGTACTTC. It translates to CASSLAGDTTQQYF.